The T cell receptor beta chain described here comes from a study of T cell responses to AZD1222 COVID-19 vaccine. Study-level information: It was second doses at about 4 or about 12 weeks that were pooled. Study results and limitations: Mapped onto spike, vaccine-associated CD4 TCRs spanned it and were dominant at 160-218 and 743-854. Donors in the cohort were predominantly white British and more often female, and clonal diversity was possibly underestimated.

Assay: immunoSEQ multiplex PCR; the TCRdb copy retains only in-frame clones and omits some. The table lists 120,000 or so clones, 85% to 90% of them singletons. A remark on this clone: The antigen is undetermined.

This clonotype was obtained from an adult in good health. The starting material was peripheral blood, obtained on day 0 of AZD1222 vaccination.

The CDR3 sequence: CASSHRLTGLNTEAFF. CDR3 coding DNA: TGTGCCAGCAGCCACCGCCTGACAGGCCTGAACACTGAAGCTTTCTTT. The gene calls are TRBV14 and TRBJ1-1; D perhaps matches TRBD1 (6 bases). Germline lookup yields CDR1 SGHDN and CDR2 FVKESK. This CDR3 is 16 amino acids long. Trimming cost V 3 bases and J 0 bases, with 14 bases left between them.